Presented here are 11 T cell receptor beta chains from one specimen sequenced in a study of response to subunit inactivated influenza vaccine. TCRdb recomputed calls from the RT-PCR reads with MiXCR, one row per CDR3 protein. The table lists about 620,000 distinct CDR3 sequences, around 11% of them singletons, with approximately 10% in the top ten. The same data also contributed to another study, on T cells expressing NK-cell markers. This second report adds: Beta-chain TCR cDNA was generated via 5'RACE template switching with UMIs.

The source material was PBMCs from blood, sampled on the day of vaccination. The receptors originated from a man aged 45-60 years who received an inactivated influenza vaccine.

The V call is TRBV7-2, the J call TRBJ2-3; D gene unclear. The V end lost 5 bases, the J end lost 0 bases, and 9 bases lay between the germline ends. Germline CDR1 reads SGHTA; CDR2 reads FQGNSA. CDR3 length: 14 residues. The CDR3 bases are TGTGCCAGCAGCATGGCCTCTAGCACAGATACGCAGTATTTT. Amino acid sequence: CASSMASSTDTQYF.

This clonotype showed up just a few times. V is TRBV7-2 and J is TRBJ2-5; possible D gene TRBD1, 7 bases. Looked up from germline, CDR1 is SGHTA and CDR2 is FQGNSA. Trimming pared 1 base from V and 4 bases from J, leaving 19 bases between. The CDR3 consists of 17 residues. This CDR3 reads CASSLVVTGRRVETQYF. The CDR3 nucleotides are TGTGCCAGCAGCTTAGTTGTGACAGGGAGGAGGGTAGAGACCCAGTACTTC.

The chain employs TRBV20-1 and TRBJ2-7, with 12 bases fitting TRBD2. V was pared by 0 bases and J by 1 base, with 7 bases of the junction left unmatched. The CDR3 extends over 17 amino acids. Germline CDR1 and CDR2: DFQATT and SNEGSKA (reference sequence). CDR3 residues: CSARDSTSGSNSYEQYF. The CDR3 bases are TGCAGTGCTAGAGATTCGACTAGCGGGAGTAATTCCTACGAGCAGTACTTC.

This clonotype was seen a few times. This chain connects TRBV6-1 to TRBJ2-5; possibly TRBD1 for D (7 bases). This CDR3 has 15 residues. Germline assignment: CDR1 MNHNS and CDR2 SASEGT. V was trimmed by 6 bases and J by 5 bases, leaving 19 bases between them. CDR3 sequence: CASRPNRGAGETQYF. For the CDR3, the DNA is TGTGCCAGCAGGCCTAACAGGGGAGCGGGTGAGACCCAGTACTTC.

This clonotype was counted only a few times. The chain links TRBV9 to TRBJ2-5, with 8 positions matching TRBD2. CDR1 is SGDLS and CDR2 is YYNGEE in the germline V gene. This CDR3 has 16 residues. With V trimmed by 0 bases and J by 4 bases, 8 bases remained unmatched. The CDR3 nucleotides are TGTGCCAGCAGCGTAGGTGCCGGGGGGGCCGGAGAGACCCAGTACTTC. This encodes CASSVGAGGAGETQYF.

This clonotype was seen only a few times. The V and J genes are TRBV9 and TRBJ1-2; TRBD1 matches at 10 bases. V lost 2 bases to trimming and J lost 8 bases; unmatched junction nucleotides: 6. Germline V lookup: CDR1 SGDLS, CDR2 YYNGEE. This CDR3 is built from 14 residues. The CDR3 spells CASSVGTGAMGYTF. In DNA, the CDR3 is TGTGCCAGCAGCGTGGGGACAGGGGCTATGGGCTACACCTTC.

The gene calls are TRBV4-2 and TRBJ2-7; the match to TRBD2 covers 12 bases. Germline V CDR1 and CDR2: LGHNA, YNFKEQ. The CDR3 consists of 16 residues. V was pared by 1 base and J by 4 bases, with 5 bases of the junction left unmatched. The CDR3 sequence: CASSQGYTSGRYEQYF. CDR3 in DNA: TGTGCCAGCAGCCAAGGGTACACTAGCGGGAGGTACGAGCAGTACTTC.

This clonotype was counted a few times. The chain has TRBV4-2 and TRBJ1-6; D is uncertain. Trimming left V 1 base short and J 9 bases short, with 13 bases between. The CDR3 runs to 15 residues. Germline assignment: CDR1 LGHNA and CDR2 YNFKEQ. CDR3 protein: CASSQAFQVSSPLHF. The CDR3 bases are TGTGCCAGCAGCCAAGCCTTCCAGGTTTCTTCACCCCTCCACTTT.

This clonotype was observed a few times. This sequence joins TRBV12-3 or TRBV12-4 and TRBJ2-3; weak D call: TRBD1 (6 bases). The CDR3 covers 12 residues. V was pared by 6 bases and J by 7 bases, with 11 bases between. CDR3 DNA sequence: TGTGCCAGCAGAACCACAGGGCATACGCAGTATTTT. Protein product: CASRTTGHTQYF.

This clonotype came up a few times. The V gene is TRBV6-1, the J gene TRBJ2-5, with 8 nucleotides matching TRBD2. J gave up 2 bases and V 6 bases, and 5 bases lay outside the gene matches. The CDR3 has 14 residues. Germline CDR1 is MNHNS and CDR2 is SASEGT. Here the CDR3 reads CASRGGGHQETQYF. The CDR3 DNA sequence: TGTGCCAGCAGGGGCGGGGGGCATCAAGAGACCCAGTACTTC.

The chain has TRBV30 and TRBJ2-2; a possible D gene is TRBD2 (6 bases). Germline V gene sequence: CDR1 GTSNPN, CDR2 SVGIG (reference sequence). V was clipped by 0 bases and J by 4 bases, with 9 bases between them. The CDR3 is 14 amino acids. The CDR3 sequence: CAWSVGAGTGELFF. In DNA, the CDR3 is TGTGCCTGGAGTGTAGGAGCGGGCACCGGGGAGCTGTTTTTT. Complete variable domain (other parts from reference TRBV30 and TRBJ2-2): SQTIHQWPATLVQPVGSPLSLECTVEGTSNPNLYWYRQAAGRGLQLLFYSVGIGQISSEVPQNLSASRPQDRQFILSSKKLLLSDSGFYLCAWSVGAGTGELFFGEGSRLTVL.